These 3 T cell receptor beta chains were sequenced from one sample in a study of CD8 T cells in ankylosing spondylitis. TCRdb reprocessed the 5' RACE reads with MiXCR, giving one entry per CDR3 protein. The table shows about 160,000 distinct CDR3 sequences, with approximately 44% occurring only once. The sequenced material came from synovial fluid, either unsorted or a sorted T cell fraction (not recorded which). The source of these receptors is a male donor with ankylosing spondylitis.

The sample holds one count of this clonotype. The V call is TRBV3-1, the J call TRBJ2-5, with 9 bases fitting TRBD2. CDR1 LGHDT and CDR2 YNNKEL come from the germline V gene (reference sequence). Trimming took 0 bases from V and 5 from J; bases not matched to a gene: 7. The CDR3 sequence is 16 residues long. The CDR3: CASSQDGSGSGETQYF. The CDR3 nucleotides are TGTGCCAGCAGCCAAGATGGTAGCGGGAGTGGCGAGACCCAGTACTTC.

The chain carries TRBV9 and TRBJ2-1; 7 bases agree with TRBD2. With 0 bases clipped from V and 0 bases from J, the junction kept 6 bases outside the gene matches. The CDR3 totals 17 residues. Germline values: CDR1 SGDLS, CDR2 YYNGEE. Here the CDR3 reads CASSVEASGSSYNEQFF. The DNA of the CDR3 is TGTGCCAGCAGCGTAGAGGCTAGCGGCAGCTCCTACAATGAGCAGTTCTTC.

The rearrangement joins TRBV27 to TRBJ1-5; D is unclear. V shed 1 base and J shed 2 bases, with 9 bases lying between them. This CDR3 is built from 15 residues. From germline, CDR1 is MNHEY and CDR2 SMNVEV (reference sequence). CDR3 sequence: CASSLYGDGNQPQHF. CDR3 in DNA: TGTGCCAGCAGTTTATACGGGGATGGCAATCAGCCCCAGCATTTT.